What follows are 18 T cell receptor beta chains derived from one specimen sequenced in a study of CD8 T cells in Susac syndrome. The RNA input was roughly 0.45 to 1 ug, and it was reverse transcribed with random hexamers. In TCRdb, the immunoSEQ multiplex PCR reads were re-called with MiXCR into one record per CDR3 protein. Of around 300,000 distinct CDR3 sequences listed, roughly nine tenths are singletons. The source material was CD4+ T cells from PBMCs. The receptor set was obtained from a human donor with multiple sclerosis.

This chain joins TRBV7-9 and TRBJ1-3; D is unclear. The CDR3 runs 18 residues. Trimming removed 4 bases at V and 1 base at J, with 20 bases between. The germline V gene has CDR1 SEHNR and CDR2 FQNEAQ (reference sequence). CDR3 in amino acids: CASSSTRLVEGSGNTIYF. CDR3 bases: TGTGCCAGCAGCTCCACCCGCCTTGTGGAAGGGTCTGGAAACACCATATATTTT. The variable domain in full, with the rest retrieved from reference TRBV7-9 and TRBJ1-3, is DTGVSQNPRHKITKRGQNVTFRCDPISEHNRLYWYRQTLGQGPEFLTYFQNEAQLEKSRLLSDRFSAERPKGSFSTLEIQRTEQGDSAMYLCASSSTRLVEGSGNTIYFGEGSWLTVV.

The chain carries TRBV6-1 and TRBJ2-2; 10 bases match TRBD2. V was clipped by 5 bases and J by 3 bases; unmatched bases: 3. The CDR3 totals 15 residues. Germline CDR1 MNHNS, CDR2 SASEGT. In DNA, the CDR3 is TGTGCCAGCAGTAAAAGCGGGAGGGACACCGGGGAGCTGTTTTTT. Protein product: CASSKSGRDTGELFF.

The chain is built from TRBV19 and TRBJ2-5; D not certain. V was cut by 3 bases and J by 4 bases, with 9 bases left in between. The CDR3 has 13 residues. Per germline, CDR1 LNHDA and CDR2 SQIVND (reference sequence). The DNA of the CDR3 is TGTGCCAGTAGTATGGCCACCCGAGAGACCCAGTACTTC. This sequence encodes CASSMATRETQYF.

This clonotype was picked up one time. This rearrangement joins TRBV19 to TRBJ2-2; TRBD1 aligns across 7 bases. The V gene's germline CDR1 is LNHDA and CDR2 SQIVND (reference sequence). The ends lost 5 bases at V and 7 bases at J; junction bases unmatched: 4. The CDR3 has 13 amino acids. CDR3 sequence (DNA): TGTGCCAGTAGTTTGGACAGGCGCGGGGAGCTGTTTTTT. It codes for CASSLDRRGELFF.

The rearrangement uses TRBV5-6 and TRBJ1-4, with 9 bases aligning to TRBD1. Germline loops: CDR1 SGHDT, CDR2 YYEEEE. The trim removed 2 bases at V and 8 bases at J, leaving 4 bases unmatched. The length of the CDR3 is 14 residues. Here the CDR3 reads CASSFGTGIEKLFF. CDR3 bases: TGTGCCAGCAGCTTCGGGACAGGGATCGAAAAACTGTTTTTT.

This chain uses TRBV3-1 with TRBJ2-2, with 10 bases aligning to TRBD1. The CDR3 is 15 residues long. Germline CDR1 and CDR2: LGHDT and YNNKEL (reference sequence). V lost 1 base and J lost 7; bases outside the gene matches: 3. The CDR3, as DNA: TGTGCCAGCAGCCAAGGACAGGGGGCCAACGGGGAGCTGTTTTTT. As protein: CASSQGQGANGELFF.

The chain joins TRBV6-2 or TRBV6-3 to TRBJ2-1; no clear D gene. Per the germline V gene, CDR1 is MNHEY and CDR2 is SVGEGT. The CDR3 runs 15 residues. Trimming cost V 0 bases and J 7 bases, with 13 bases left between them. Here the CDR3 reads CASSYSIVSANEQFF. In nucleotides, the CDR3 is TGTGCCAGCAGTTACTCCATCGTGTCCGCGAATGAGCAGTTCTTC.

The sample holds one count of this clonotype. The chain employs TRBV30 and TRBJ1-1; perhaps TRBD1 as D (6 bases). The V gene's germline CDR1 is GTSNPN and CDR2 SVGIG (reference sequence). The CDR3 spans 15 residues. V lost 5 bases and J 4 bases, leaving 20 bases between the germline ends. In nucleotides, the CDR3 is TGTGCCTGGGGGGCCAGGCGGGGGCGGGTCACTGAAGCTTTCTTT. Translated: CAWGARRGRVTEAFF.

This sequence joins TRBV2 and TRBJ1-2; perhaps TRBD1 as D (6 bases). The CDR3 has 14 residues. V lost 2 bases and J lost 6, with 13 bases in between. Per the germline V gene, CDR1 is SNHLY and CDR2 is FYNNEI. CDR3: CASSESRQADGYTF. CDR3 coding DNA: TGTGCCAGCAGTGAAAGCAGACAGGCGGATGGCTACACCTTC.

The chain recombines TRBV15 with TRBJ2-7; 7 bases align to TRBD2. V was pared by 0 bases and J by 2 bases, with 10 bases of the junction left unmatched. This CDR3 is built from 17 residues. The germline V gene has CDR1 LNHNV and CDR2 YYDKDF (reference sequence). The DNA for the CDR3 is TGTGCCACCAGCAGAGATGGGGTCGGGAGGTCCCCCTACGAGCAGTACTTC. This gives the protein CATSRDGVGRSPYEQYF.

The rearrangement joins TRBV10-3 to TRBJ2-5; no definite D call. Trimming left V 2 bases short and J 5 bases short, with 6 bases between. Looked up from germline, CDR1 is ENHRY and CDR2 is SYGVKD. This CDR3 region has 12 residues. CDR3 residues: CAISEVVETQYF. CDR3 nucleotide sequence: TGTGCCATCAGTGAGGTAGTGGAGACCCAGTACTTC.

The V and J genes are TRBV19 and TRBJ1-4; tentatively, D is TRBD1 (6 bases). V lost 4 bases and J 8 bases, leaving 14 bases between the germline ends. CDR3 length: 14 residues. CDR1 and CDR2 from the germline V gene are LNHDA and SQIVND (reference sequence). The DNA of the CDR3 is TGTGCCAGTAGTACCCGACAGGCGGGGGAAAAACTGTTTTTT. Translating gives CASSTRQAGEKLFF.

The V call is TRBV7-3, the J call TRBJ2-5, with D perhaps TRBD2 (5 bases). Looked up from germline, CDR1 is SGHTA and CDR2 is FQGTGA. The V end lost 1 base, the J end lost 7 bases, and 10 bases lay between the germline ends. The CDR3 loop spans 13 amino acids. The CDR3 protein is CASSLNAEGTQYF. CDR3 coding DNA: TGTGCCAGCAGCTTAAATGCCGAGGGGACCCAGTACTTC.

The CDR3 here is CASNILGWDNEQFF. CDR3 nucleotides: TGTGCCAGCAATATACTGGGTTGGGACAATGAGCAGTTCTTC. The rearrangement links TRBV12-3 or TRBV12-4 to TRBJ2-1; D unresolved. V lost 7 bases and J lost 5, with 15 bases in between. This CDR3 region has 14 residues.

The chain combines TRBV5-1 with TRBJ1-2; D remains unclear. The V end was cut by 0 bases, the J end by 2 bases, with 14 bases between. The germline gives CDR1 SGHRS, CDR2 YFSETQ. The CDR3 has 16 amino acids. The CDR3 sequence is CASSLEGPLSNYGYTF. CDR3 in DNA: TGCGCCAGCAGCTTGGAAGGGCCCTTATCCAACTATGGCTACACCTTC.

The V and J genes are TRBV5-1 and TRBJ1-1; possible D gene TRBD1, 5 bases. The ends were cut back, 0 bases at V and 5 bases at J, with 14 bases in the middle. This CDR3 has 15 amino acids. Per the germline V gene, CDR1 is SGHRS and CDR2 is YFSETQ. The CDR3 DNA reads as TGCGCCAGCAGCTTGGATGACAGTAGACAAACTGAAGCTTTCTTT. Its translation is CASSLDDSRQTEAFF.

The chain is built from TRBV19 and TRBJ1-2; D may be TRBD1 (5 bases). The V end lost 4 bases, the J end lost 4 bases, and 10 bases lay between the germline ends. CDR3 size: 13 residues. Germline assignment: CDR1 LNHDA and CDR2 SQIVND (reference sequence). The CDR3 DNA follows: TGTGCCAGTAGTAGAGACAGAGGCTATGGCTACACCTTC. Residues: CASSRDRGYGYTF.

The chain links TRBV9 to TRBJ1-1; D is undetermined. The CDR3 totals 14 residues. CDR1 SGDLS and CDR2 YYNGEE come from the germline V gene. Trimming removed 3 bases from V and 3 bases from J, with 12 bases in between. CDR3 bases: TGTGCCAGCAGCGCAGTTTTGAGGGACACTGAAGCTTTCTTT. It specifies CASSAVLRDTEAFF.